This T cell receptor beta chain derives from a study of blood T cell repertoires in COVID-19. The CDR3 has 15 residues. The ends lost 4 bases at V and 3 bases at J; junction bases unmatched: 3. Per germline, CDR1 MGHDK and CDR2 SYGVNS. Repertoires were generated with immunoSEQ multiplex PCR, while TCRdb's copy carries only in-frame clones and drops some. The table shows approximately 59,000 clones, with approximately 87% occurring only once. The gene calls are TRBV25-1 and TRBJ2-6; 7 bases map to TRBD2. This TCR derives from a man in his forties or fifties with active COVID-19. Sequenced input: peripheral blood. The CDR3 region has the DNA TGTGCCAGCAGTGTGCAGCGGGGTGGGGCCAACGTCCTGACTTTC. This translates into CASSVQRGGANVLTF.